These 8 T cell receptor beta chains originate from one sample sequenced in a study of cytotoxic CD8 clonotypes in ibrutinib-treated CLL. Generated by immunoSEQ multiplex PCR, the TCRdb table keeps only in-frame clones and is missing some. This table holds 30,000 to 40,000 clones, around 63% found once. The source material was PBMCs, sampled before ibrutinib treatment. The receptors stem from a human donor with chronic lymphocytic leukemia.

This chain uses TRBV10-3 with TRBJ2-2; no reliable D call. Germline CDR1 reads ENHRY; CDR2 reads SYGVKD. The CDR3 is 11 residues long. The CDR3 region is CVTRGTGELFF. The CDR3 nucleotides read TGTGTCACCCGAGGCACCGGGGAGCTGTTTTTT.

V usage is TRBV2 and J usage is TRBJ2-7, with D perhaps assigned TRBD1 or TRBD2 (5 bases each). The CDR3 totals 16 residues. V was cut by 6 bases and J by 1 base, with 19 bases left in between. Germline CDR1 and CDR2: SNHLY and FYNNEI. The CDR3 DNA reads TGTGCCAGCAGCATCGGGACCCCTCTAAATTCCTACGAGCAGTACTTC. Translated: CASSIGTPLNSYEQYF.

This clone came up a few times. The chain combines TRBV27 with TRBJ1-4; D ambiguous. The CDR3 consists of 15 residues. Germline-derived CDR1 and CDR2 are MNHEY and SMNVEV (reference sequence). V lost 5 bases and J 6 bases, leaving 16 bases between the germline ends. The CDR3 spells CASSLTPDPDEKLFF. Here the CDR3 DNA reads TGTGCCAGCAGTCTAACACCGGACCCCGATGAAAAACTGTTTTTT.

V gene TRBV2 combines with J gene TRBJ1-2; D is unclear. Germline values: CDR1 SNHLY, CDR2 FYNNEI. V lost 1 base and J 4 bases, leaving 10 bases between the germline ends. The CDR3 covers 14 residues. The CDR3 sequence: CASSEGSLTYGYTF. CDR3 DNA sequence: TGTGCCAGCAGTGAAGGCTCACTAACCTATGGCTACACCTTC.

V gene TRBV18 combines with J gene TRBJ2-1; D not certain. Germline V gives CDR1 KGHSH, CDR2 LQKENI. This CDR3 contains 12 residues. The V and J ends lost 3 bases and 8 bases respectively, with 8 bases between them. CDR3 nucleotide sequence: TGTGCCAGCTCACCGGAAACCTATGAGCAGTTCTTC. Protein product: CASSPETYEQFF.

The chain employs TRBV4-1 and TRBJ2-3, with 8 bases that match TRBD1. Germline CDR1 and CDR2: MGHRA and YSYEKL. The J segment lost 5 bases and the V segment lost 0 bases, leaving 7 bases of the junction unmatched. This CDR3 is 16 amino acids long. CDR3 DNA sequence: TGCGCCAGCAGCCAAGAAACGACAGGGGTAGTAGATACGCAGTATTTT. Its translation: CASSQETTGVVDTQYF.

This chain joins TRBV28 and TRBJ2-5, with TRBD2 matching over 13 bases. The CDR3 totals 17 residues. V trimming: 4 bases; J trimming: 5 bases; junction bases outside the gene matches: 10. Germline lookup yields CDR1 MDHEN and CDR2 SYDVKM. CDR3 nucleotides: TGTGCCAGCAGTTCAACTAGCGGGAGGGTTAGACACGAGACCCAGTACTTC. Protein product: CASSSTSGRVRHETQYF.

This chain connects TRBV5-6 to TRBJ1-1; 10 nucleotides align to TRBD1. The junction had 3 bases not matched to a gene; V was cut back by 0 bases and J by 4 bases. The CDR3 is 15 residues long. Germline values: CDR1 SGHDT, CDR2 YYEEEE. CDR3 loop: CASSLGQGAVTEAFF. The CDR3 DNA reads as TGTGCCAGCAGCTTGGGACAGGGGGCTGTCACTGAAGCTTTCTTT.